Below, 2 T cell receptor beta chains from the same sample are listed, as sequenced in a study of OX40 agonist ivuxolimab in advanced cancers. The protocol used for the library was the immunoSEQ multiplex PCR assay. What TCRdb holds here is the immuneACCESS table cut down to in-frame rearrangements. Part of the clones is not present; checked against another copy, under half of the missing clones reflect an unresolved V gene, and the others are unexplained. The sample records about 70,000 clones, around 88% of which are singletons. The ten largest clones represent around 2.8% of the sample. The material was CD4+ or CD8+ T cells sorted from blood, obtained in a trial of the OX40 agonist ivuxolimab. These receptors were taken from an adult with an advanced solid tumor such as melanoma, head and neck, liver or kidney cancer.

This clone has a handful of counts. The chain uses TRBV5-6 and TRBJ1-1, with D hard to call. CDR3 length: 13 amino acids. V dropped 4 bases and J dropped 1 base, with 8 bases sitting between them. Germline V lookup: CDR1 SGHDT, CDR2 YYEEEE. The CDR3 loop is CASSHGPNTEAFF. CDR3 nucleotides: TGTGCCAGCAGCCACGGTCCGAACACTGAAGCTTTCTTT.

The rearrangement uses TRBV5-4 and TRBJ1-3, with D hard to call. The germline V gene has CDR1 SGHNT and CDR2 YYREEE (reference sequence). This CDR3 comprises 14 residues. The germline V and J ends were trimmed by 0 bases and 2 bases, with 6 bases remaining between them. The CDR3, as DNA: TGTGCCAGCAGCTTGGCGGGCGCTGGAAACACCATATATTTT. This codes for CASSLAGAGNTIYF.